The clone carrying this T cell receptor beta chain was seen more than once but under ten times. Antigen specificity is unknown. The germline V gene has CDR1 KGHDR and CDR2 SFDVKD. The germline V and J ends were trimmed by 5 bases and 4 bases, with 7 bases remaining between them. The CDR3 extends over 12 amino acids. This sample stems from a study of identical twins. Study results and limitations: For cord blood, abundant beta clonotypes had fewer insertions, unlike memory repertoires, which showed none.

TCRdb fed the 5' RACE reads into MiXCR, producing one record per CDR3 protein. The table shows 280,000 or so distinct CDR3 sequences, with less than 9% occurring only once. The same sample was also studied in work on yellow fever vaccine responses in identical twins.

The sample comprised memory (CD45RO+) T cells sorted from blood. The chain is built from TRBV24-1 and TRBJ2-5; TRBD1 is a possible D gene (6 bases). The sequence was collected from a woman between 18 and 30 years old in good health. The CDR3, as DNA: TGTGCCACCAGTGCAGGGGCAGAGACCCAGTACTTC. Protein: CATSAGAETQYF.